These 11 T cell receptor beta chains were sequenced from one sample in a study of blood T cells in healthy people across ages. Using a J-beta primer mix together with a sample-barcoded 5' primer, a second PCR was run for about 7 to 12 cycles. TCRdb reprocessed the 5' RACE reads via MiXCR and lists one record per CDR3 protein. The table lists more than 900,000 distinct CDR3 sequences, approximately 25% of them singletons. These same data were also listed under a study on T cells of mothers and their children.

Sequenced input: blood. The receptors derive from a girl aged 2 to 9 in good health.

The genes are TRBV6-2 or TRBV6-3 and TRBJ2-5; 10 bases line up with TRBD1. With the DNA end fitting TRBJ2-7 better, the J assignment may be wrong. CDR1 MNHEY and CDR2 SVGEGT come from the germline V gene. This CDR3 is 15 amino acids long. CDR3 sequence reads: CASSTFRTGGNEQYF. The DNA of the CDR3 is TGTGCCAGCAGCACCTTCAGGACAGGGGGAAACGAGCAGTACTTC.

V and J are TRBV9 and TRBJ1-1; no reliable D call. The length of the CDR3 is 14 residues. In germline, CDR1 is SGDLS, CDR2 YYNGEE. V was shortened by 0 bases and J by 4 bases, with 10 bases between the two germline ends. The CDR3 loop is CASSVGKGFTEAFF. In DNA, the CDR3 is TGTGCCAGCAGCGTAGGAAAGGGATTCACTGAAGCTTTCTTT.

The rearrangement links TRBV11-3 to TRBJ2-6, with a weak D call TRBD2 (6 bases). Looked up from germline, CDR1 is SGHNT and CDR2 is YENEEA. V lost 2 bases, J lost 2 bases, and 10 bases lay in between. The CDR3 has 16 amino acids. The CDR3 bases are TGTGCCAGCAGCTTAAGGGGAGGCCCTGGGGCCAACGTCCTGACTTTC. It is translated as CASSLRGGPGANVLTF.

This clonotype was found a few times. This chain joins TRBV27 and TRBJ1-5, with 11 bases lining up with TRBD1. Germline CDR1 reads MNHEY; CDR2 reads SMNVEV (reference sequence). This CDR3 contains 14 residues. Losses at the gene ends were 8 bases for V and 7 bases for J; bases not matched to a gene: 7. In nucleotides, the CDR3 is TGTGCCAGCTCGGACAGGGGGCTCGGACAGCCCCAGCATTTT. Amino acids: CASSDRGLGQPQHF.

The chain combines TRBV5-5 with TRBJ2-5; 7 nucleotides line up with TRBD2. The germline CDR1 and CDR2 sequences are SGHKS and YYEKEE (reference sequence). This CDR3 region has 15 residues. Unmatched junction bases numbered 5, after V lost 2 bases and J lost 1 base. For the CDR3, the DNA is TGTGCCAGCAGCTTCCTAGCGGCCGCCCAAGAGACCCAGTACTTC. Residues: CASSFLAAAQETQYF.

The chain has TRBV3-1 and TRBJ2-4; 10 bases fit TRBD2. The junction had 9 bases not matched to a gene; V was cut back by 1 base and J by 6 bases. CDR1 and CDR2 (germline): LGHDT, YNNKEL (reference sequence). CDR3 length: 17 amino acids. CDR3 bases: TGTGCCAGCAGCCAAGCGTTAAGCGGGAGGGTGGTAAACATTCAGTACTTC. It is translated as CASSQALSGRVVNIQYF.

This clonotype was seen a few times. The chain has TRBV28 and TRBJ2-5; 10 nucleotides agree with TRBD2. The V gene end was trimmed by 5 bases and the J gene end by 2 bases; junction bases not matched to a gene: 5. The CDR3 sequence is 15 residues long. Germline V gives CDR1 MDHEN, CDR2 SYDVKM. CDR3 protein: CASSPLLAGQETQYF. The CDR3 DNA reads TGTGCCAGCAGTCCCTTACTAGCGGGACAAGAGACCCAGTACTTC.

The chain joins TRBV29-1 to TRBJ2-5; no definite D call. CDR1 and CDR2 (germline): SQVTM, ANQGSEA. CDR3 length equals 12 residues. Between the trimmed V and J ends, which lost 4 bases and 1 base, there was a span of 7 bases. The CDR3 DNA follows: TGCAGCGTTGGGGCAGGCCAAGAGACCCAGTACTTC. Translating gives CSVGAGQETQYF.

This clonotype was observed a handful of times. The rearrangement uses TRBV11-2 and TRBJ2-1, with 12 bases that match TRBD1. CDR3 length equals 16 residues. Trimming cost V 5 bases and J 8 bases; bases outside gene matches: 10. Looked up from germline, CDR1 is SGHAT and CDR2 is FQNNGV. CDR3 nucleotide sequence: TGTGCCAGCAGCACCGACGGGACAGGGGGCCTCTATGAGCAGTTCTTC. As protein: CASSTDGTGGLYEQFF.

CDR3: CASSSSLIGETQYF. As DNA, the CDR3 is TGTGCCAGCAGTTCAAGCTTGATTGGAGAGACCCAGTACTTC. The chain carries TRBV12-3 or TRBV12-4 and TRBJ2-5; D remains unclear. The CDR3 has 14 amino acids. Trimming pared 4 bases from V and 4 bases from J, leaving 13 bases between.

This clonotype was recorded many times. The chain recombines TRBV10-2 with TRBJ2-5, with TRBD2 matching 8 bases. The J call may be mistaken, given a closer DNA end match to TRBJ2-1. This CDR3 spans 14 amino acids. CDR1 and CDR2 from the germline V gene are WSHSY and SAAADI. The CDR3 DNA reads TGCGCCAGCAGCCAAATAGCGGGAAGAGGGGAGCAGTTCTTC. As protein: CASSQIAGRGEQFF.